The 26 T cell receptor beta chains below were found in one sample sequenced in a study of control samples from healthy donors and cancer patients. Using immunoSEQ multiplex PCR, the repertoire was profiled, and TCRdb retains in-frame clones only, with some absent. In the table there are 130,000 or so clones, about nine tenths of which are singletons. The sequencing sample was made of blood. The receptors stem from a man aged 35-49 years in good health.

This clone was seen only once. This chain connects TRBV4-1 to TRBJ2-7; 12 bases align to TRBD2. V shed 4 bases and J 0 bases; nucleotides not matched to a gene: 7. This CDR3 spans 17 amino acids. Germline assignment: CDR1 MGHRA and CDR2 YSYEKL. The DNA for the CDR3 is TGCGCCAGCAGCCTCCACCTGACTAGCGGGGGCTCCTACGAGCAGTACTTC. It translates to CASSLHLTSGGSYEQYF.

The chain has TRBV7-9 and TRBJ2-2; 7 bases fit TRBD1. This CDR3 contains 16 residues. With V trimmed by 1 base and J by 5 bases, 7 bases remained unmatched. Germline assignment: CDR1 SEHNR and CDR2 FQNEAQ (reference sequence). The CDR3 region is CASSLEDRVRTGELFF. The CDR3 DNA reads as TGTGCCAGCAGCTTAGAAGACAGGGTCCGAACCGGGGAGCTGTTTTTT.

The CDR3 DNA follows: TGTGCCAGTAGGGCATGGACAGATTCAGATACGCAGTATTTT. Translated: CASRAWTDSDTQYF. The chain links TRBV19 to TRBJ2-3; a possible D gene is TRBD1 (6 bases). CDR1 and CDR2 (germline): LNHDA, SQIVND (reference sequence). V was shortened by 6 bases and J by 4 bases, with 14 bases between the two germline ends. CDR3 length equals 14 residues. Together with reference TRBV19 and TRBJ2-3, the CDR3 gives the full variable domain: DGGITQSPKYLFRKEGQNVTLSCEQNLNHDAMYWYRQDPGQGLRLIYYSQIVNDFQKGDIAEGYSVSREKKESFPLTVTSAQKNPTAFYLCASRAWTDSDTQYFGPGTRLTVL.

The rearrangement uses TRBV30 and TRBJ2-5; no clear D. V shed 1 base and J shed 4 bases, with 4 bases lying between them. Germline CDR1 is GTSNPN and CDR2 is SVGIG (reference sequence). The CDR3 runs to 11 residues. CDR3 DNA: TGTGCCTGGAGTGGAGGAGAGACCCAGTACTTC. Translated, it gives CAWSGGETQYF.

The V call is TRBV3-1 (or the pseudogene TRBV3-2), the J call TRBJ2-1; tentatively, D is TRBD1 (6 bases). CDR3 length equals 14 residues. V lost 4 bases and J 10 bases, leaving 17 bases between the germline ends. CDR1 is LGHDT and CDR2 is YNNKEL in the germline V gene (reference sequence). Written as DNA, the CDR3 is TGTGCCAGCAGCCCGCCGTTCGTCACAGGGGAGCAGTTCTTC. It yields the protein CASSPPFVTGEQFF.

The CDR3 loop is CASSVGQGDQPQHF. The CDR3 bases are TGCGCCAGCAGTGTGGGACAGGGAGACCAGCCCCAGCATTTT. The chain joins TRBV10-2 to TRBJ1-5, with 9 bases aligning to TRBD1. The CDR3 is 14 residues long. V was pared by 4 bases and J by 7 bases, with 5 bases of the junction left unmatched. Per germline, CDR1 WSHSY and CDR2 SAAADI.

The chain couples TRBV6-5 to TRBJ1-3, with D uncertain. CDR3 length: 12 amino acids. V was clipped by 6 bases and J by 4 bases, with 7 bases between them. In germline, CDR1 is MNHEY, CDR2 SVGAGI. This CDR3 reads CASSLPGNTIYF. The DNA of the CDR3 is TGTGCCAGCAGCCTACCCGGAAACACCATATATTTT.

This chain connects TRBV12-5 to TRBJ1-5; 8 bases match TRBD1. The CDR3 has 14 residues. In germline, CDR1 is LGHNT, CDR2 FRNRAP. Trimming cost V 1 base and J 5 bases; bases outside gene matches: 1. The CDR3 spells CASGLGTGHQPQHF. The CDR3 DNA sequence: TGTGCTAGTGGTTTGGGGACAGGGCATCAGCCCCAGCATTTT.

The V and J genes are TRBV9 and TRBJ1-2, with D maybe TRBD1 (5 bases). V lost 0 bases and J 4 bases, leaving 13 bases between the germline ends. The CDR3 loop spans 15 amino acids. Germline lookup yields CDR1 SGDLS and CDR2 YYNGEE. Here the CDR3 DNA reads TGTGCCAGCAGCGTAGCTACTGGGGGGAGCTATGGCTACACCTTC. This translates into CASSVATGGSYGYTF. The complete variable domain, with remaining parts taken from reference TRBV9 and TRBJ1-2, reads DSGVTQTPKHLITATGQRVTLRCSPRSGDLSVYWYQQSLDQGLQFLIQYYNGEERAKGNILERFSAQQFPDLHSELNLSSLELGDSALYFCASSVATGGSYGYTFGSGTRLTVV.

The V gene is TRBV18, the J gene TRBJ2-6; 8 bases are a match to TRBD1. V was clipped by 4 bases and J by 0 bases; unmatched bases: 8. In germline, CDR1 is KGHSH, CDR2 LQKENI. The CDR3 contains 18 residues. The CDR3 is CASSLRTGISSGANVLTF. The CDR3 DNA follows: TGTGCCAGCTCACTTCGGACAGGGATTAGCTCTGGGGCCAACGTCCTGACTTTC.

V gene TRBV6-1 combines with J gene TRBJ2-1; TRBD1 is a possible D gene (5 bases). Germline lookup yields CDR1 MNHNS and CDR2 SASEGT. Trimming shortened V by 3 bases and J by 5 bases, and 14 bases separated the two germline ends. There are 15 residues in the CDR3. The CDR3 sequence is CASSEGPPPHNEQFF. Here the CDR3 DNA reads TGTGCCAGCAGTGAGGGGCCCCCCCCGCACAATGAGCAGTTCTTC.

The chain has TRBV4-2 and TRBJ2-5; TRBD2 matches 10 bases. Germline CDR1 is LGHNA and CDR2 is YNFKEQ. The junction had 9 bases not matched to a gene; V was cut back by 4 bases and J by 7 bases. The CDR3 has 15 amino acids. DNA of the CDR3: TGTGCCAGCAGCCTGGAAGCGGGGGGGCTTGGGACCCAGTACTTC. Translation: CASSLEAGGLGTQYF.

The chain is built from TRBV4-3 and TRBJ2-7; the match to TRBD2 covers 10 bases. Germline V gives CDR1 LGHNA, CDR2 YSLEER. This CDR3 comprises 16 residues. V was clipped by 1 base and J by 0 bases; unmatched bases: 3. In DNA form, the CDR3 reads TGCGCCAGCAGCCAAGTAGCGGGGGGTTTCTCCTACGAGCAGTACTTC. This sequence encodes CASSQVAGGFSYEQYF.

The genes are TRBV4-3 and TRBJ1-4; tentatively, D is TRBD1 (6 bases). This CDR3 region has 17 residues. Trimming pared 0 bases from V and 5 bases from J, leaving 16 bases between. The germline gives CDR1 LGHNA, CDR2 YSLEER. DNA of the CDR3: TGCGCCAGCAGCCAAGATAACTCGCAGGGGCTGAATGAAAAACTGTTTTTT. It encodes CASSQDNSQGLNEKLFF.

This sequence joins TRBV11-3 and TRBJ2-7; possibly TRBD2 for D (5 bases). The CDR3 totals 15 residues. The germline V and J ends were trimmed by 2 bases and 2 bases, with 13 bases remaining between them. Germline CDR1 reads SGHNT; CDR2 reads YENEEA. The CDR3 loop reads CASSLSSGSPYEQYF. CDR3 DNA sequence: TGTGCCAGCAGCTTATCCTCGGGATCACCCTACGAGCAGTACTTC.

The CDR3 DNA sequence: TGCGCCAGCAGCTTGGGTACCGGTTATAATGGCTACACCTTC. Translated: CASSLGTGYNGYTF. The gene calls are TRBV5-1 and TRBJ1-2; no definite D call. CDR1 is SGHRS, CDR2 YFSETQ, per germline. The germline V and J ends were trimmed by 0 bases and 6 bases, with 12 bases remaining between them. This CDR3 is 14 amino acids long.

This clone occurred a few times. The rearrangement links TRBV14 to TRBJ2-7; a weak D match, TRBD1 (5 bases). The germline CDR1 and CDR2 sequences are SGHDN and FVKESK. This CDR3 has 14 amino acids. V was trimmed by 2 bases and J by 5 bases, leaving 13 bases between them. The CDR3: CASSQYRRGDEQYF. The CDR3 DNA sequence: TGTGCCAGCAGCCAATACAGGCGTGGGGACGAGCAGTACTTC.

The chain combines TRBV5-8 with TRBJ1-4, with 7 positions matching TRBD1. CDR3 length: 17 residues. Germline V gene lookup returns CDR1 SGHTS and CDR2 YDEGEE. J lost 7 bases, V lost 2 bases, and 14 bases had no gene match. The CDR3 region is CASSFGTVSFLGEKLFF. The CDR3 DNA reads TGTGCCAGCAGCTTCGGGACAGTATCGTTCTTAGGTGAAAAACTGTTTTTT.

Details on this clone: Sequence at one end of the junction differs from germline and may be a read error. V and J are TRBV6-1 and TRBJ1-5; D remains ambiguous. The CDR3 has 16 amino acids. Germline V lookup: CDR1 MNHNS, CDR2 SASEGT. The CDR3 DNA reads as TGTGCCAGCAGAGAAGAACCTGTGGGTTCCAATCAGCCCCAGCATTTT. The encoded protein is CASREEPVGSNQPQHF.

The rearrangement links TRBV19 to TRBJ1-3; 8 bases fit TRBD1. J lost 3 bases, V lost 3 bases, and 7 bases had no gene match. Per the germline V gene, CDR1 is LNHDA and CDR2 is SQIVND (reference sequence). This CDR3 contains 16 residues. In nucleotides, the CDR3 is TGTGCCAGTAGTATGGACCGGACAGGGCGTGGAAACACCATATATTTT. Protein product: CASSMDRTGRGNTIYF.

The CDR3 DNA sequence: TGTGCCAGCAGGAAAACGGTCCCGGGGTCTGGAAACACCATATATTTT. This gives the protein CASRKTVPGSGNTIYF. The chain uses TRBV21-1 and TRBJ1-3. TRBV21-1 is a documented pseudogene. This CDR3 is 16 amino acids long.

The chain combines TRBV5-5 with TRBJ2-7; 9 bases map to TRBD1. Germline CDR1 SGHKS, CDR2 YYEKEE (reference sequence). The ends lost 3 bases at V and 3 bases at J; junction bases unmatched: 4. CDR3 length: 14 amino acids. CDR3 region: CASSWGQGRYEQYF. The CDR3 DNA follows: TGTGCCAGCAGCTGGGGACAGGGACGCTACGAGCAGTACTTC.

The sample holds a few counts of this clone. V usage is TRBV21-1 and J usage is TRBJ1-5; TRBD1, the D gene given by the table, was not confirmed from the DNA. TRBV21-1 is an annotated pseudogene. This CDR3 is built from 15 residues. CDR3 loop: CASNDPGQDNQPQHF. In nucleotides, the CDR3 is TGTGCCAGCAACGACCCGGGACAGGACAATCAGCCCCAGCATTTT.

The chain carries TRBV5-1 and TRBJ2-1; TRBD1 matches 9 bases. Per the germline V gene, CDR1 is SGHRS and CDR2 is YFSETQ. This CDR3 is 15 amino acids long. V trimming: 3 bases; J trimming: 4 bases; junction bases outside the gene matches: 5. CDR3 DNA sequence: TGCGCCAGCAGCTGGGGAGACAGGGGGTACAATGAGCAGTTCTTC. Its protein is CASSWGDRGYNEQFF.

The V and J genes are TRBV4-3 and TRBJ2-3; unclear D gene. CDR3 length: 15 amino acids. Germline V lookup: CDR1 LGHNA, CDR2 YSLEER. Between the trimmed V and J ends, which lost 3 bases and 2 bases, there was a span of 12 bases. The CDR3, as DNA: TGCGCCAGCAGCCAGGACCGACATAACACAGATACGCAGTATTTT. It codes for CASSQDRHNTDTQYF.

V usage is TRBV10-3 and J usage is TRBJ1-4; D is ambiguous. Germline V CDR1 and CDR2: ENHRY, SYGVKD. CDR3 length: 14 amino acids. The V end was cut by 6 bases, the J end by 6 bases, with 14 bases between. The CDR3 DNA sequence: TGTGCCATCAGCTCAGGCGCTGGCGATGAAAAACTGTTTTTT. Protein: CAISSGAGDEKLFF.